The T cell receptor beta chain described here comes from a study of tumor-infiltrating lymphocytes in primary liver carcinoma. Study outcomes and limitations: Because the samples were bulk unsorted, the study did not compare CD4+ and CD8+ repertoires.

From approximately 0.5 ug of total RNA, TCR beta-specific cDNA was reverse-transcribed using a constant-region primer. Each TCR beta library was derived from three nested multiplex PCR rounds that employed slightly modified ARM-PCR. The first two PCR rounds used TRBV1-TRBV30 forward primers with a C-beta reverse primer, nine to eleven cycles each. TCRdb fed the multiplex PCR reads into MiXCR, producing one record per CDR3 protein. The sample gives fewer than 400,000 distinct CDR3 sequences, roughly two thirds of which show up once; roughly 10% is in the top ten. V was shortened by 3 bases and J by 6 bases, with 22 bases between the two germline ends. The germline CDR1 and CDR2 sequences are SGHRS and YFSETQ. The CDR3 spans 16 residues. This clonotype was observed a handful of times. The target antigen is unknown. Germline DNA was extracted alongside blood RNA, which was obtained from unsorted whole blood. Roughly 4.1 milliliters of peripheral blood were drawn presurgically.

The sequence derives from a middle-aged man with primary liver carcinoma and hepatitis B virus infection. Sequenced material: peripheral blood. The rearrangement joins TRBV5-1 to TRBJ2-7; tentative D call: TRBD2 (5 bases). In DNA, the CDR3 is TGCGCCAGCAGCTCGCTGCCCGTTGGGAGCGAGGGCGAGCAGTACTTC. Amino acid sequence: CASSSLPVGSEGEQYF.